Listed here are 9 T cell receptor beta chains from one sample, sequenced in a study of regulatory T cells in long-lasting Graves disease (dated by TCRdb to 2020 to 2022). Libraries were prepared through multiplex PCR. Instrument used: Illumina HiSeq 4000. CDR3 regions were amplified by Arm-PCR with iRepertoire HTBI primers to construct TCR beta libraries. TCRdb reanalyzed the raw reads on its own, using fastp at Q25 for trimming and MiXCR for clone calling, and kept in-frame beta chains. Rows merge per CDR3 protein into single entries with the most common DNA and genes. In this sample the table shows approximately 360,000 distinct CDR3 sequences, 12% of which occur a single time. The ten largest clonotypes hold approximately 19% of the sample. Reading the label with the study, this specimen's time point is: newly diagnosed GD, antithyroid drugs for less than 3 months. For both TCR sequencing and RNA sequencing, RNA was extracted from PBMCs using TRIzol.

These same data were also listed under a study on T cells in Graves' hyperthyroidism and ophthalmopathy.

The specimen comprised peripheral blood mononuclear cells (PBMCs), sampled at new diagnosis, from a patient treated with antithyroid drugs. The receptors come from a woman under 30 with Graves disease. Donor details come from another sample of the same person, matched by shared clones.

With respect to this clonotype: At one end, the junction sequence differs from germline, possibly due to a read error. The V call is TRBV7-2, the J call TRBJ1-2, with D possibly TRBD1 on 5 matching bases. Germline-derived CDR1 and CDR2 are SGHTA and FQGNSA. CDR3 length equals 15 residues. The CDR3 reads CASSSPGGINYGHTF. The DNA of the CDR3 is TGTGCCAGCAGCTCCCCGGGGGGGATTAACTATGGCCACACCTTC. Full variable domain (remainder filled in from reference TRBV7-2 and TRBJ1-2): GAGVSQSPSNKVTEKGKDVELRCDPISGHTALYWYRQSLGQGLEFLIYFQGNSAPDKSGLPSDRFSAERTGGSVSTLTIQRTQQEDSAVYLCASSSPGGINYGHTFGSGTRLTVV.

There are many counts of this clonotype. V usage is TRBV10-3 and J usage is TRBJ2-1; TRBD2 matches at 9 bases. The CDR3 is 16 amino acids. Losses at the gene ends were 3 bases for V and 5 bases for J; bases not matched to a gene: 8. Germline CDR1 and CDR2: ENHRY and SYGVKD. The CDR3 nucleotides read TGTGCCATCAGTGATTTAGCGGGAGTTTTACACAATGAGCAGTTCTTC. This codes for CAISDLAGVLHNEQFF.

This clonotype occurred many times. The chain links TRBV7-2 to TRBJ2-1; D unresolved. V lost 6 bases and J 8 bases, leaving 14 bases between the germline ends. The CDR3 covers 13 residues. The V gene's germline CDR1 is SGHTA and CDR2 FQGNSA. This CDR3 reads CASSDRPGDEQFF. The CDR3 DNA sequence: TGTGCCAGCAGTGACCGTCCGGGCGATGAGCAGTTCTTC. Variable domain in full (rest from reference TRBV7-2 and TRBJ2-1): GAGVSQSPSNKVTEKGKDVELRCDPISGHTALYWYRQSLGQGLEFLIYFQGNSAPDKSGLPSDRFSAERTGGSVSTLTIQRTQQEDSAVYLCASSDRPGDEQFFGPGTRLTVL.

At least ten counts were recorded for this clonotype. V usage is TRBV11-1 and J usage is TRBJ2-5, with D unclear. Germline loops: CDR1 SGHAT, CDR2 FQDESV (reference sequence). V gave up 1 base and J gave up 4 bases, with 7 bases separating them. The CDR3 contains 13 residues. DNA for the CDR3: TGTGCCAGCAGCTTAGGAGCAGGAGAGACCCAGTACTTC. Translation: CASSLGAGETQYF.

Remarks on this clonotype: This sequence may be a read error, since a much larger clone differs from it by one base. The chain carries TRBV24-1 and TRBJ2-5, with D possibly TRBD2 on 6 matching bases. The CDR3 runs 17 residues. Germline-derived CDR1 and CDR2 are KGHDR and SFDVKD. The V end lost 4 bases, the J end lost 11 bases, and 28 bases lay between the germline ends. This CDR3 is CATSDSLGGPRSEEQYF. The CDR3 DNA reads TGTGCCACCAGTGACTCGCTCGGAGGGCCAAGATCCGAGGAGCAGTACTTC.

The chain carries TRBV5-1 and TRBJ2-5; 12 nucleotides align to TRBD2. Germline assignment: CDR1 SGHRS and CDR2 YFSETQ. The CDR3 has 16 amino acids. V shed 3 bases and J 2 bases; nucleotides not matched to a gene: 5. CDR3 DNA: TGCGCCAGCAGCTCAGGACTAGCGGGAACACAAGAGACCCAGTACTTC. Translation: CASSSGLAGTQETQYF.

This chain joins TRBV19 and TRBJ2-1; D might be TRBD2 (6 bases). The V end was cut by 5 bases, the J end by 8 bases, with 25 bases between. CDR1 and CDR2 (germline): LNHDA, SQIVND (reference sequence). This CDR3 is built from 17 residues. In nucleotides, the CDR3 is TGTGCCAGTAGTCACCGGGGAGGCAGGGCGCTAGAATATGAGCAGTTCTTC. Translating it yields CASSHRGGRALEYEQFF.

This clonotype was seen ten or more times. This sequence joins TRBV25-1 and TRBJ2-1, with unresolved D. Germline CDR1 MGHDK, CDR2 SYGVNS. The CDR3 extends over 16 amino acids. V dropped 0 bases and J dropped 3 bases, with 12 bases sitting between them. The CDR3 spells CASSEYGAGSYNEQFF. The CDR3 DNA sequence: TGTGCCAGCAGTGAATATGGCGCCGGCAGCTACAATGAGCAGTTCTTC.

About this clonotype: Since a far larger clone is one base different, this is likely a read error. CDR3 bases: TGTGCCAGCAGGCAACAGGGGGCGGGAGGAAACACCACATATTTT. Translating gives CASRQQGAGGNTTYF. The rearrangement links TRBV6-2 or TRBV6-3 to TRBJ1-3, with TRBD1 matching 9 bases. The CDR3 extends over 15 amino acids. CDR1 is MNHEY and CDR2 is SVGEGT in the germline V gene.